The clone carrying this T cell receptor beta chain was found a few times. This specimen comes from a study of human T cells and chemical hapten exposure. The library labeled individual cDNA molecules by adding unique molecular identifiers to them. A single record per CDR3 protein comes from TCRdb applying MiXCR to the RACE reads. Found here are roughly 200,000 distinct CDR3 sequences, under 25% of them singletons; the top ten hold 2% to 2.5%. Time point in this sample: patch test 3, about 24 weeks after DPC sensitization. Specified treatment: therapeutic diphenylcyclopropenone sensitization with weekly scalp DPC. Germline assignment: CDR1 MNHEY and CDR2 SMNVEV (reference sequence). This CDR3 spans 15 amino acids. Trimming took 2 bases from V and 4 from J; bases not matched to a gene: 3.

The sample consisted of whole blood, taken in connection with sensitization to the hapten diphenylcyclopropenone (DPC). V and J are TRBV27 and TRBJ2-7, with 12 bases identical to TRBD2. The origin of this receptor is a woman aged 40 to 55 with alopecia areata. Some clones in this sample may be carry-over from other donors' samples. This CDR3 is CASSLEGLAGYEQYF. For the CDR3, the DNA is TGTGCCAGCAGTTTAGAGGGACTAGCGGGTTACGAGCAGTACTTC.